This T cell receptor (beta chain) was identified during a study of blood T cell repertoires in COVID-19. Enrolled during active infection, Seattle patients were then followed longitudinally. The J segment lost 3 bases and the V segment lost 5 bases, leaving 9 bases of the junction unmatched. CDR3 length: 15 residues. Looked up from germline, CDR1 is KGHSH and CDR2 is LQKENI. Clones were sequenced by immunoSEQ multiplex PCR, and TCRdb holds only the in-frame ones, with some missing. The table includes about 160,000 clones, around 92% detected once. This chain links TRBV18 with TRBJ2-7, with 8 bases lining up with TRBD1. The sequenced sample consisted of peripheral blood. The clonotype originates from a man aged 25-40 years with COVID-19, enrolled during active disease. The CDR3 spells CASSAVQGGDYEQYF. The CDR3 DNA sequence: TGTGCCAGCTCAGCAGTACAGGGGGGAGACTACGAGCAGTACTTC.